This TCR beta chain derives from a study of graft-versus-host responses after intestinal transplantation. About the research overall: For approximately three years after anti-thymocyte globulin induction, all recipients took tacrolimus and steroids.

Trimming removed 1 base from V and 3 bases from J, with 10 bases in between. Germline loops: CDR1 LNHDA, CDR2 SQIVND (reference sequence). There are 14 residues in the CDR3. The data were produced by immunoSEQ multiplex PCR, yet TCRdb's version contains in-frame clones alone and is incomplete. The repertoire consists of tens of thousands of clones, with 80% to 85% occurring once and the leading ten covering about a sixth. A single count supports this clone. The antigen remains undetermined. This receptor was identified in a human donor who received an intestinal transplant. This sequence joins TRBV19 and TRBJ2-7; unclear D gene. This specimen consisted of unstimulated CD8+ T cells sorted from spleen or lymph node cells, obtained before intestinal transplant. CDR3 region: CASSIAGPLYEQYF. The CDR3 DNA reads TGTGCCAGTAGTATAGCGGGCCCTCTCTACGAGCAGTACTTC.